This T cell receptor (beta chain) was sequenced for a study of cytomegalovirus exposure and HLA in healthy donors. Using immunoSEQ multiplex PCR, the repertoire was profiled, and TCRdb retains in-frame clones only, with some absent. The sample shows hundreds of thousands of clones, 88% of them seen only once. Germline V gene sequence: CDR1 MDHEN, CDR2 SYDVKM. The V gene end was trimmed by 5 bases and the J gene end by 4 bases; junction bases not matched to a gene: 5. The CDR3 contains 15 residues. Sequences were obtained from PBMCs. The chain carries TRBV28 and TRBJ2-3; TRBD2 agrees at 11 bases. The clonotype comes from a woman between 18 and 29 years old in good health and CMV-seronegative. The CDR3 is CASSHLAGGSDTQYF. CDR3 nucleotide sequence: TGTGCCAGCAGTCACCTAGCGGGAGGTTCAGATACGCAGTATTTT.